The source of this T cell receptor beta chain is a study of T cells in women clearing cervical HPV infection. Overall study: Cases' blood sampling followed lesion detection by median around 23 weeks (90 to 200). Only a few women had HLA typing results available. Overall study results and limits: CIN3+ cases had significantly higher TCR repertoire richness than controls, but evenness did not differ.

A note on this clone: No antigen is known for it. The read terminates 3 residues before the CDR3 end, so the remaining end is supplied by the germline J gene.

The method was immunoSEQ multiplex PCR; TCRdb's version includes in-frame clones alone and lacks a portion of them. The table counts 30,000 to 45,000 clones; roughly 3.7% lies in the top ten. Losses at the gene ends were 0 bases for V and 5 bases for J; bases not matched to a gene: 7. The CDR3 totals 16 residues. Germline CDR1 and CDR2: SGHRS and YFSETQ. The V call is TRBV5-1, the J call TRBJ2-5; 10 bases match TRBD2. The sequence derives from a woman between 18 and 70 years old with a cervical HPV16 infection that either progressed to CIN3+ or cleared (not recorded which). The sequencing input was blood buffy coat. The CDR3 is CASSLAAGGRRETQYF. CDR3 bases read: TGCGCCAGCAGCTTGGCAGCGGGAGGGCGTCGGGAGACC.